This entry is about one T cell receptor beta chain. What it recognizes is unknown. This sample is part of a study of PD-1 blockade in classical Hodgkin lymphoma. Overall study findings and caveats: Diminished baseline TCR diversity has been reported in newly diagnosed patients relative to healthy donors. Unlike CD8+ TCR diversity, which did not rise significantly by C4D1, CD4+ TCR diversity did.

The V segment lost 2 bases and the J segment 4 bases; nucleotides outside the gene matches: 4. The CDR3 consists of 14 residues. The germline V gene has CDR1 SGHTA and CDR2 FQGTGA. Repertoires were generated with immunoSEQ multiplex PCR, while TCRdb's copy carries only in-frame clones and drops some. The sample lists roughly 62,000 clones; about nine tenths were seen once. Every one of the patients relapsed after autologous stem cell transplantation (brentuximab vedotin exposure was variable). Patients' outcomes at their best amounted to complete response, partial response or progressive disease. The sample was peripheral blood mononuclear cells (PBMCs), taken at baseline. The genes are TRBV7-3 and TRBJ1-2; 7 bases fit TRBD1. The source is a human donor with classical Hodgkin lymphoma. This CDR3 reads CASSLLGGGYGYTF. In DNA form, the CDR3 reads TGTGCCAGCAGCTTACTAGGGGGCGGCTATGGCTACACCTTC. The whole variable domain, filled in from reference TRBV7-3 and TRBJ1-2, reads GAGVSQTPSNKVTEKGKYVELRCDPISGHTALYWYRQSLGQGPEFLIYFQGTGAADDSGLPNDRFFAVRPEGSVSTLKIQRTERGDSAVYLCASSLLGGGYGYTFGSGTRLTVV.